This T cell receptor beta chain was recorded in a study of T cell changes during pregnancy in multiple sclerosis. Only in-frame clones appear in the TCRdb table, and some are missing; sequencing was by immunoSEQ multiplex PCR. The sample comprises over 70,000 clones, approximately 94% of which are singletons, and 2% to 2.5% rests with the top ten. The specimen comprised peripheral blood, sampled in the third trimester of pregnancy. The source of this sequence is a female donor with multiple sclerosis, enrolled in a pregnancy study.

The CDR3 sequence is CASSPGGVMNTEAFF. CDR3 bases: TGTGCCAGCAGCCCTGGAGGGGTGATGAACACTGAAGCTTTCTTT. V and J are TRBV7-8 and TRBJ1-1, with D maybe TRBD1 (5 bases). Per the germline V gene, CDR1 is SGHVS and CDR2 is FQNEAQ. The CDR3 has 15 residues. V shed 5 bases and J shed 0 bases, with 13 bases lying between them.